In this sample, the clone carrying this T cell receptor beta chain turned up once. As yet, its antigen is unknown. Additional DNA sequences in this sample encode the identical CDR3. As defined, naive CD8 cells were CD45RO-negative and positively selected for CCR7, with terminally differentiated effector memory CD45RA+ cells excluded. These data belong to a study of shared clonotypes between healthy human individuals. Every subset had its genomic DNA shared out evenly among several immunoSEQ plates. For sorted subsets, roughly 210 ng DNA per replicate equaled around 28,000 T cell genomes. The protocol was immunoSEQ multiplex PCR, while the TCRdb copy is restricted to in-frame clones and leaves out a portion. The data contain about 870,000 clones, 80% to 95% of them singletons. Study-wide results and caveats: It was the few donors that limited the genetic and exposure-history diversity represented.

V shed 5 bases, J shed 1 base, and the junction held 4 bases outside the gene matches. Germline V gene sequence: CDR1 SGHVS, CDR2 FNYEAQ. This CDR3 has 14 amino acids. The clonotype originates from a man aged 25-45 years in good health. Sequencing input: naive CD8+ T cells sorted from blood. The chain couples TRBV7-6 to TRBJ2-7; 8 bases agree with TRBD1. The CDR3 spells CASSPWTGSYEQYF. The CDR3 DNA sequence: TGTGCCAGCAGCCCTTGGACAGGGTCCTACGAGCAGTACTTC.